A selection of T cell receptor beta chains follows, all from one sample in a study of molecular identifiers for immune sequencing clone quantification. One entry per CDR3 protein results from TCRdb running MiXCR on the PCR reads. Among about 510,000 distinct CDR3 sequences listed, around 23% were seen once. Sample: naive CD8+ T cells from blood, with Jurkat cell RNA spiked in. The receptors come from a human donor in good health. Some libraries in this study had Jurkat cell RNA spiked in. Each CDR3 is given with its conserved first and last residue. A D gene is named only where the DNA matches it firmly. Clone size, where shown, is once, few, many, or a class for clones that have expanded.

D gene,clone size,V gene,J gene,CDR3 protein,CDR3 DNA
TRBD2,few,TRBV4-1,TRBJ2-3,CASSQELAGGFTDTQYF,TGCGCCAGCAGCCAAGAGCTAGCGGGGGGGTTCACAGATACGCAGTATTTT
TRBD1,few,TRBV5-1,TRBJ2-5,CASSLGGQGPGETQYF,TGCGCCAGCAGCTTGGGAGGACAGGGGCCAGGGGAGACCCAGTACTTC
.,few,TRBV6-2/TRBV6-3,TRBJ2-3,CASSYRQGRRTDTQYF,TGTGCCAGCAGTTACCGTCAAGGGCGTCGCACAGATACGCAGTATTTT
TRBD1,.,TRBV27,TRBJ2-1,CASSTGQGAYEQFF,TGTGCCAGCAGTACGGGACAGGGGGCCTATGAGCAGTTCTTC
.,many,TRBV4-1,TRBJ2-7,CASSQGVTKAYEQYF,TGCGCCAGCAGCCAAGGAGTGACCAAAGCCTACGAGCAGTACTTC
TRBD1,.,TRBV12-3/TRBV12-4,TRBJ2-1,CATADGLQGAGEQFF,TGTGCCACCGCTGATGGCCTGCAGGGGGCCGGTGAGCAGTTCTTC
TRBD1,few,TRBV5-1,TRBJ2-5,CASSSGTGGQETQYF,TGCGCCAGCAGCTCGGGGACAGGGGGACAAGAGACCCAGTACTTC
.,many,TRBV18,TRBJ2-3,CASSLTDTQYF,TGTGCCAGCAGCTTAACAGATACGCAGTATTTT
TRBD2,many,TRBV12-3/TRBV12-4,TRBJ2-3,CASSAFGSGFVDTQYF,TGTGCCAGCAGCGCCTTTGGTAGCGGGTTTGTGGATACGCAGTATTTT
.,.,TRBV2,TRBJ1-4,CASSDRVEDEKLFF,TGTGCCAGCAGTGACCGGGTAGAGGATGAAAAACTGTTTTTT
TRBD1,.,TRBV5-6,TRBJ2-6,CASSLRGTGGTSGANVLTF,TGTGCCAGCAGCTTGCGGGGGACAGGGGGCACCTCTGGGGCCAACGTCCTGACTTTC
.,few,TRBV9,TRBJ2-5,CASSSRDNQETQYF,TGTGCCAGCAGCAGCCGGGACAACCAAGAGACCCAGTACTTC
.,.,TRBV25-1,TRBJ2-2,CASSDSTRENTGELFF,TGTGCCAGCAGTGATTCTACGCGGGAGAACACCGGGGAGCTGTTTTTT
.,.,TRBV10-1,TRBJ2-3,CASTHGTDTQYF,TGCGCCAGCACGCACGGCACAGATACGCAGTATTTT
.,.,TRBV7-9,TRBJ2-7,CASSLSYGDSYEQYF,TGTGCCAGCAGCTTATCCTATGGGGACTCCTACGAGCAGTACTTC
.,many,TRBV20-1,TRBJ2-3,CSALRAGRPGTDTQYF,.
TRBD2,many,TRBV5-4,TRBJ2-7,CASSLEPSGISEQYF,TGTGCCAGCAGCTTGGAGCCTAGCGGGATTAGCGAGCAGTACTTC
.,few,TRBV11-2,TRBJ1-1,CASSKTVMNTEAFF,TGTGCCAGCAGCAAGACAGTCATGAACACTGAAGCTTTCTTT
.,many,TRBV12-3/TRBV12-4,TRBJ2-2,CASSPLDTGELFF,TGTGCCAGCAGCCCTCTAGACACCGGGGAGCTGTTTTTT
.,few,TRBV29-1,TRBJ1-3,CSVVGPSGNTIYF,TGCAGCGTTGTAGGACCCTCTGGAAACACCATATATTTT
TRBD1,.,TRBV13,TRBJ1-1,CASSRWDSPNTEAFF,TGTGCCAGCAGCCGATGGGACAGCCCTAACACTGAAGCTTTCTTT
TRBD1,.,TRBV6-5,TRBJ2-7,CASSYSPTGGQDFYEQYF,TGTGCCAGCAGTTACTCGCCGACCGGGGGACAGGATTTCTACGAGCAGTACTTC
TRBD1,few,TRBV20-1,TRBJ2-7,CSARLLAAGSQGVSHEQYF,TGCAGTGCTAGACTTCTGGCGGCGGGTAGCCAGGGGGTTAGCCACGAGCAGTACTTC
TRBD2,few,TRBV12-3/TRBV12-4,TRBJ2-4,CASSSSGGPELAKNIQYF,TGTGCCAGCAGTTCTAGCGGGGGACCGGAACTAGCCAAAAACATTCAGTACTTC
.,few,TRBV28,TRBJ1-2,CASSFSFSGYTF,TGTGCCAGCAGTTTTAGTTTTAGTGGCTACACCTTC
.,few,TRBV2,TRBJ1-1,CASSDLQRVPEAFF,TGTGCCAGCAGTGACCTACAGAGGGTGCCTGAAGCTTTCTTT
.,few,TRBV2,TRBJ1-5,CASSEPGTLNPRAGNQPQHF,TGTGCCAGCAGTGAACCCGGGACACTTAACCCACGAGCTGGCAATCAGCCCCAGCATTTT
TRBD2,many,TRBV4-1,TRBJ2-7,CASSQGLAGNYEQYF,TGCGCCAGCAGCCAGGGACTAGCGGGGAACTACGAGCAGTACTTC
TRBD2,many,TRBV30,TRBJ2-1,CAWTSGMGDEQFF,TGTGCCTGGACTAGCGGGATGGGGGATGAGCAGTTCTTC
TRBD1,.,TRBV6-1,TRBJ1-5,CASSIQGQGRAPQHF,TGTGCCAGCAGCATCCAAGGACAGGGAAGAGCGCCCCAGCATTTT
TRBD2,.,TRBV27,TRBJ2-3,CASGAGVRYTQYF,TGTGCCAGCGGGGCGGGAGTTAGGTATACGCAGTATTTT
TRBD1,.,TRBV19,TRBJ2-7,CASRFDRGDYEQYF,TGTGCCAGTAGATTCGACAGGGGGGACTACGAGCAGTACTTC
.,.,TRBV7-9,TRBJ1-1,CASSFAQGTEAFF,TGTGCCAGCAGCTTCGCGCAGGGGACTGAAGCTTTCTTT
.,.,TRBV4-3,TRBJ2-3,CVSSQVRLRDSRTDTQYF,TGCGTCAGCAGCCAAGTTCGGCTACGGGACTCTCGCACAGATACGCAGTATTTT
.,.,TRBV12-3/TRBV12-4,TRBJ2-1,CASSLGNYEQFF,TGTGCCAGCAGCCTGGGGAACTATGAGCAGTTCTTC
TRBD1,.,TRBV6-2/TRBV6-3,TRBJ1-1,CASSYFSGGAEVNTEAFF,TGTGCCAGCAGTTATTTTTCAGGGGGCGCCGAGGTAAACACTGAAGCTTTCTTT
TRBD1,few,TRBV3-1,TRBJ2-7,CASSPGQGTHEQYF,TGTGCCAGCAGCCCAGGACAGGGGACCCACGAGCAGTACTTC
.,few,TRBV4-3,TRBJ2-7,CASSQDSMARSYEQYF,TGCGCCAGCAGCCAAGATTCTATGGCGCGCTCCTACGAGCAGTACTTC
.,.,TRBV14,TRBJ1-5,CASSQDLEGHPNQPQHF,TGTGCCAGCAGCCAAGATCTGGAGGGACATCCCAATCAGCCCCAGCATTTT
TRBD1,many,TRBV4-1,TRBJ1-5,CASSLGQGTNQPQHF,TGCGCCAGCAGCCTAGGACAGGGGACGAATCAGCCCCAGCATTTT
.,.,TRBV27,TRBJ2-2,CASTLWQGGIGGELFF,TGTGCCAGCACCTTATGGCAGGGCGGGATAGGCGGGGAGCTGTTTTTT
TRBD1,few,TRBV4-3,TRBJ1-1,CASSQEWGQMNTEAFF,TGCGCCAGCAGCCAAGAATGGGGACAGATGAACACTGAAGCTTTCTTT